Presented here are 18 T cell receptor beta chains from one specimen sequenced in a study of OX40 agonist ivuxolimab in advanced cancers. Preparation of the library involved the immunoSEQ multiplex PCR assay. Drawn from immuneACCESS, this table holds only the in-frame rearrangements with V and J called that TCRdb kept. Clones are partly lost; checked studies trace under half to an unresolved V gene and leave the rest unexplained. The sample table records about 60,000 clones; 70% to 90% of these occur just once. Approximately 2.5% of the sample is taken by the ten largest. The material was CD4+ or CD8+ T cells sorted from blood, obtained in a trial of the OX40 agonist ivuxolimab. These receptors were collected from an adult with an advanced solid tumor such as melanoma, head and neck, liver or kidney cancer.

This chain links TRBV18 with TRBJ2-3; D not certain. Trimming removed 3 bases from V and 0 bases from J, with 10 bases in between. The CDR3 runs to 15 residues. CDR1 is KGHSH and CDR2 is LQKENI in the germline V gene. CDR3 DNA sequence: TGTGCCAGCTCACCTTCCTTGGACAGCACAGATACGCAGTATTTT. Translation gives CASSPSLDSTDTQYF. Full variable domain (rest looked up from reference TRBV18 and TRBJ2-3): NAGVMQNPRHLVRRRGQEARLRCSPMKGHSHVYWYRQLPEEGLKFMVYLQKENIIDESGMPKERFSAEFPKEGPSILRIQQVVRGDSAAYFCASSPSLDSTDTQYFGPGTRLTVL.

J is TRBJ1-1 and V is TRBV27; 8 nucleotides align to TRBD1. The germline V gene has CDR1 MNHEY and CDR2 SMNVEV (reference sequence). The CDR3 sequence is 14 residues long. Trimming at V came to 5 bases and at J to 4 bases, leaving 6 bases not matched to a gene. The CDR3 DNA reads TGTGCCAGCAGTCGGACAGGGAGGGGCACTGAAGCTTTCTTT. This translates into CASSRTGRGTEAFF.

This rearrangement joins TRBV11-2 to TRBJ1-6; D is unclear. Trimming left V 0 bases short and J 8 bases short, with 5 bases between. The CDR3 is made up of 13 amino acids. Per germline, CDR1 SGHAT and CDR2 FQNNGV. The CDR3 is CASSLDLDSPLHF. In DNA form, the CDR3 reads TGTGCCAGCAGCTTAGATCTTGATTCACCCCTCCACTTT.

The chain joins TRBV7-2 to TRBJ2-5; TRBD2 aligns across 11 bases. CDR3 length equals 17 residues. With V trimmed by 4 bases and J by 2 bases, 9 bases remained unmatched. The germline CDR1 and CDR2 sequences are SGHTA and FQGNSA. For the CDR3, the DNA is TGTGCCAGCAGCTCACAAGGGTGGACTAGCGGGCAAGAGACCCAGTACTTC. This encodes CASSSQGWTSGQETQYF.

CDR3 in DNA: TGTGCCAGCCGACCTCGGGGGGACGCCAACGATGAGCAGTTCTTC. It is translated as CASRPRGDANDEQFF. V usage is TRBV2 and J usage is TRBJ2-1; the match to TRBD2 covers 7 bases. The germline V gene encodes CDR1 SNHLY and CDR2 FYNNEI. The CDR3 runs to 15 residues. The ends lost 8 bases at V and 8 bases at J; junction bases unmatched: 15.

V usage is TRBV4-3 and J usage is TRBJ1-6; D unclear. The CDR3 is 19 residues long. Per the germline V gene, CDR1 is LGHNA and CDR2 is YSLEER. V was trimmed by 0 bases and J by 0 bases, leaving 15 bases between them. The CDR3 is CASSQDKRAESSYNSPLHF. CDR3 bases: TGCGCCAGCAGCCAAGATAAGCGGGCAGAAAGCTCCTATAATTCACCCCTCCACTTT.

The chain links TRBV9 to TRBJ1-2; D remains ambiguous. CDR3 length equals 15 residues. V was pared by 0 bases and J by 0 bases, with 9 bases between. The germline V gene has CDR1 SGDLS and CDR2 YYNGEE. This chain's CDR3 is CASSVGPGANYGYTF. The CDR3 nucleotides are TGTGCCAGCAGCGTAGGCCCTGGCGCTAACTATGGCTACACCTTC.

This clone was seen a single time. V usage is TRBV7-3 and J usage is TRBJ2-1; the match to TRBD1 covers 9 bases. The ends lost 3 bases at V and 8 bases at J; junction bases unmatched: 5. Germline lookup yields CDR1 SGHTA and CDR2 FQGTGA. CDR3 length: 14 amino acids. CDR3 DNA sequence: TGTGCCAGCAGCTTGGGACAGGGTGTACATGAGCAGTTCTTC. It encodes CASSLGQGVHEQFF.

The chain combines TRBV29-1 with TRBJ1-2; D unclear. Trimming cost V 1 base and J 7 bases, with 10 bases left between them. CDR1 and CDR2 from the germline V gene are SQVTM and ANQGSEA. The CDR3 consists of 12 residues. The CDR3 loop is CSVEGRVAGYTF. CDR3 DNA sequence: TGCAGCGTTGAAGGAAGGGTTGCTGGCTACACCTTC.

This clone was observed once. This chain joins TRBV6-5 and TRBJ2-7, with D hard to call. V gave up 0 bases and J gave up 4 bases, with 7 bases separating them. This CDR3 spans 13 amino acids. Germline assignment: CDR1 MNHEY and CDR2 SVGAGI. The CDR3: CASSYSSRYEQYF. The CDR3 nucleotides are TGTGCCAGCAGTTACTCGAGCAGATACGAGCAGTACTTC.

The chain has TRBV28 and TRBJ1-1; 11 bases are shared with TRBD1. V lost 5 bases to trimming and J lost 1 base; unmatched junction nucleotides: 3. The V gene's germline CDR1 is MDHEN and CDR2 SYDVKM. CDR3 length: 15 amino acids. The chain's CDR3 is CASSGQGAGNTEAFF. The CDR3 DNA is TGTGCCAGCAGTGGACAGGGGGCAGGGAACACTGAAGCTTTCTTT.

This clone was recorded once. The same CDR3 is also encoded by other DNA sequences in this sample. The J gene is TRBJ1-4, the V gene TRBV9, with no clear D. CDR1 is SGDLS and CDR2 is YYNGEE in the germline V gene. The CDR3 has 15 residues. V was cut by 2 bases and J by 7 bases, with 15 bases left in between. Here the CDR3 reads CASSVEPGPGEKLFF. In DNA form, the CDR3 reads TGTGCCAGCAGCGTCGAGCCGGGCCCAGGTGAAAAACTGTTTTTT.

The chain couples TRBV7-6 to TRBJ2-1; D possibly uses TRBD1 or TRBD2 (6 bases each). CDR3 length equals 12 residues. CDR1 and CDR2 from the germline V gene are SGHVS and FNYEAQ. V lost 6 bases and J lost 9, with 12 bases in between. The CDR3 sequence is CASSLGGSEQFF. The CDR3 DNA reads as TGTGCCAGCAGTCTAGGGGGGAGTGAGCAGTTCTTC.

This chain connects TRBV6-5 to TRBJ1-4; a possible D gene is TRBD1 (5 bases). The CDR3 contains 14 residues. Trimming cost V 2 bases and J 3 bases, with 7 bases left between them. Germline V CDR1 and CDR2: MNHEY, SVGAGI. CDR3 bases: TGTGCCAGCAGTTACGGGGGGTCTAATGAAAAACTGTTTTTT. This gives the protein CASSYGGSNEKLFF.

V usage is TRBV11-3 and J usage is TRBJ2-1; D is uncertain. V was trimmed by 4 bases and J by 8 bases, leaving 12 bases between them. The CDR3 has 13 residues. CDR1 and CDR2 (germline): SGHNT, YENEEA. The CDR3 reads CASSSQTWDEQFF. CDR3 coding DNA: TGTGCCAGCAGCTCGCAAACCTGGGATGAGCAGTTCTTC.

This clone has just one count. The CDR3 reads CASSLVGEGVLNEQFF. CDR3 nucleotides: TGTGCCAGCAGCTTAGTTGGCGAAGGGGTGCTCAATGAGCAGTTCTTC. The chain has TRBV11-2 and TRBJ2-1, with TRBD1 as a possible D gene (5 bases). Germline CDR1 SGHAT, CDR2 FQNNGV. The CDR3 is made up of 16 amino acids. V lost 1 base, J lost 6 bases, and 16 bases lay in between. The full variable domain, with the rest looked up from reference TRBV11-2 and TRBJ2-1, is EAGVAQSPRYKIIEKRQSVAFWCNPISGHATLYWYQQILGQGPKLLIQFQNNGVVDDSQLPKDRFSAERLKGVDSTLKIQPAKLEDSAVYLCASSLVGEGVLNEQFFGPGTRLTVL.

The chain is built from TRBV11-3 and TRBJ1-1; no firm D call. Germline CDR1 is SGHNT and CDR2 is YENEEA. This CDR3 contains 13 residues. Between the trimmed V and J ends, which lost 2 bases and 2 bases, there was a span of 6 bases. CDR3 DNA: TGTGCCAGCAGCTTATCCGGTAACACTGAAGCTTTCTTT. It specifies CASSLSGNTEAFF.

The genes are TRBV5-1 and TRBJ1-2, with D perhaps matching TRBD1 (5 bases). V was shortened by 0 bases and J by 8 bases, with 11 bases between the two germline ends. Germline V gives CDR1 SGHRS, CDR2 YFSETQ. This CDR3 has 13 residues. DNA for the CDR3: TGCGCCAGCAGCTTGGATGCGGGGGGAGGCTACACCTTC. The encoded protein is CASSLDAGGGYTF.